One sample yielded the 17 T cell receptor beta chains listed below, sequenced in a study of CXCR4 blockade with PD-1 therapy in pancreatic cancer. Assay: immunoSEQ multiplex PCR; the TCRdb copy retains only in-frame clones and omits some. Here the sample spans roughly 18,000 clones, 55% to 85% being singletons. Sequencing was performed on tumor tissue. These receptor sequences come from a human donor with pancreatic ductal adenocarcinoma.

This clone was counted a few times. The chain joins TRBV28 to TRBJ1-4; no firm D call. Germline CDR1 MDHEN, CDR2 SYDVKM. The length of the CDR3 is 12 residues. V was shortened by 5 bases and J by 7 bases, with 8 bases between the two germline ends. The CDR3 sequence is CASSAGSEKLFF. CDR3 nucleotide sequence: TGTGCCAGCAGTGCAGGTTCTGAAAAACTGTTTTTT.

This rearrangement joins TRBV22-1 to TRBJ2-1; TRBD1 is the table's D call and was not checked against the DNA. TRBV22-1 has pseudogene status. The CDR3 consists of 14 residues. In DNA, the CDR3 is TGTGCCAGCAGTCACAGGGGGCGAGGCAATGAGCAGTTCTTC. This sequence encodes CASSHRGRGNEQFF.

The CDR3 sequence is CASSQGGNNQPQHF. CDR3 nucleotide sequence: TGTGCCAGCTCACAAGGAGGGAACAATCAGCCCCAGCATTTT. V usage is TRBV18 and J usage is TRBJ1-5; D gene uncertain. The CDR3 extends over 14 amino acids. V was clipped by 4 bases and J by 3 bases, with 10 bases between them. Looked up from germline, CDR1 is KGHSH and CDR2 is LQKENI.

This chain uses TRBV19 with TRBJ2-1; TRBD2 is a possible D gene (6 bases). V lost 3 bases and J lost 8, with 11 bases in between. CDR1 and CDR2 (germline): LNHDA, SQIVND (reference sequence). The CDR3 is 13 amino acids. CDR3: CASSIGWRDEQFF. DNA of the CDR3: TGTGCCAGTAGTATTGGGTGGAGGGATGAGCAGTTCTTC.

This clone was seen more than once but under ten times. The V and J genes are TRBV15 and TRBJ2-1; 8 bases agree with TRBD2. Germline CDR1 LNHNV, CDR2 YYDKDF (reference sequence). The CDR3 runs 14 residues. The V and J ends lost 1 base and 7 bases, in that order; junction bases with no gene match: 3. The CDR3 is CATSRAGGGNEQFF. The CDR3, as DNA: TGTGCCACCAGCAGAGCGGGAGGGGGGAATGAGCAGTTCTTC.

V is TRBV25-1 and J is TRBJ2-7; 7 positions agree with TRBD2. Looked up from germline, CDR1 is MGHDK and CDR2 is SYGVNS. The CDR3 loop spans 15 amino acids. The junction had 7 bases not matched to a gene; V was cut back by 1 base and J by 4 bases. CDR3 nucleotides: TGTGCCAGCAGTGAATTCGGCGGGAGCTGGTACGAGCAGTACTTC. Translation gives CASSEFGGSWYEQYF.

The rearrangement joins TRBV6-7 to TRBJ2-1; D is possibly TRBD2 (5 bases). TRBV6-7 is an open reading frame, and its role is uncertain. There are 12 residues in the CDR3. The V and J ends lost 6 bases and 11 bases respectively, with 14 bases between them. The CDR3 spells CASRALRGKQFF. The CDR3 coding sequence is TGTGCCAGCAGAGCCCTCCGGGGTAAGCAGTTCTTC.

This clone was recorded a few times. V and J are TRBV19 and TRBJ2-2, with D perhaps TRBD2 (6 bases). Germline CDR1 and CDR2: LNHDA and SQIVND (reference sequence). This CDR3 spans 13 amino acids. Trimming cost V 3 bases and J 6 bases, with 8 bases left between them. The DNA of the CDR3 is TGTGCCAGTAGTATGCGGGACCCCGGGGAGCTGTTTTTT. This codes for CASSMRDPGELFF.

The genes are TRBV19 and TRBJ2-1; tentatively, D is TRBD1 (7 bases). The CDR3 covers 14 residues. Germline V gene sequence: CDR1 LNHDA, CDR2 SQIVND (reference sequence). The CDR3 nucleotides read TGTGCTTCCTCGCCGGAGGGGGCGTACAATGAGCAGTTCTTC. Its translation is CASSPEGAYNEQFF.

J is TRBJ1-4 and V is TRBV6-4; D is unresolved. The V end was cut by 6 bases, the J end by 0 bases, with 11 bases between. Germline V lookup: CDR1 MRHNA, CDR2 SNTAGT. The CDR3 runs 15 residues. DNA for the CDR3: TGTGCCAGCAGAGCTACAGCCGCAACTAATGAAAAACTGTTTTTT. The encoded protein is CASRATAATNEKLFF.

The J gene is TRBJ2-6, the V gene TRBV19; D possibly corresponds to TRBD1 (5 bases). The V and J ends lost 2 bases and 0 bases respectively, with 14 bases between them. From germline, CDR1 is LNHDA and CDR2 SQIVND (reference sequence). The CDR3 consists of 18 residues. CDR3: CASSIIQQGDSGANVLTF. CDR3 coding DNA: TGTGCCAGTAGTATAATACAGCAGGGTGACTCTGGGGCCAACGTCCTGACTTTC.

V and J are TRBV15 and TRBJ2-1; 8 bases fit TRBD2. The V gene end was trimmed by 1 base and the J gene end by 9 bases; junction bases not matched to a gene: 11. CDR1 and CDR2 from the germline V gene are LNHNV and YYDKDF (reference sequence). This CDR3 has 16 residues. In DNA form, the CDR3 reads TGTGCCACCAGCAGAGTTAATAGTAGCGGGAAAGGTGAGCAGTTCTTC. Translated, it gives CATSRVNSSGKGEQFF.

The chain carries TRBV28 and TRBJ1-1; no definite D call. Germline CDR1 MDHEN, CDR2 SYDVKM. This CDR3 is built from 15 residues. Trimming cost V 5 bases and J 3 bases, with 16 bases left between them. The chain's CDR3 is CASSPYPPEDTEAFF. As DNA, the CDR3 is TGTGCCAGCAGTCCTTACCCCCCGGAGGACACTGAAGCTTTCTTT.

This clone appeared a single time. The chain carries TRBV29-1 and TRBJ2-7, with 8 bases matching TRBD1. The CDR3 loop spans 13 amino acids. J was trimmed by 5 bases and V by 7 bases; bases with no gene match: 10. CDR1 is SQVTM, CDR2 ANQGSEA, per germline. The CDR3 protein is CSATGGSGNEQYF. CDR3 in DNA: TGCAGCGCCACAGGGGGAAGCGGCAACGAGCAGTACTTC.

The count of this clone is one. V is TRBV28 and J is TRBJ1-2, with unresolved D. The ends were cut back, 1 base at V and 3 bases at J, with 12 bases in the middle. The CDR3 sequence is 15 residues long. In germline, CDR1 is MDHEN, CDR2 SYDVKM. The CDR3 sequence is CASSLYSGQDYGYTF. In DNA form, the CDR3 reads TGTGCCAGCAGTTTATATTCCGGGCAGGACTATGGCTACACCTTC.

The gene calls are TRBV6-8 and TRBJ2-7; 7 nucleotides match TRBD2. Unmatched junction bases numbered 9, after V lost 5 bases and J lost 5 bases. The CDR3 has 14 residues. CDR1 MNHGY and CDR2 SAAAGT come from the germline V gene. The CDR3 coding sequence is TGTGCCAGCAGTGGGGGGTCTGGGAGGGACGAGCAGTACTTC. Amino acid sequence: CASSGGSGRDEQYF.

The chain is built from TRBV2 and TRBJ2-3; weak D call: TRBD1 (6 bases). V lost 2 bases and J lost 3, with 12 bases in between. This CDR3 is built from 15 residues. CDR1 and CDR2 (germline): SNHLY, FYNNEI. The CDR3: CASSESAGETDTQYF. The CDR3 DNA is TGTGCCAGCAGTGAATCGGCAGGGGAAACAGATACGCAGTATTTT.